Below, 32 T cell receptor beta chains from the same sample are listed, as sequenced in a study of blood T cell repertoires in COVID-19. Generated by immunoSEQ multiplex PCR, the TCRdb table keeps only in-frame clones and is missing some. The sample contains 250,000 to 300,000 clones, around 84% of which appear only once. Sample: peripheral blood. These receptors were obtained from a woman in her fifties or sixties with COVID-19, enrolled during active disease.

About this clone itself: Other DNA sequences in this specimen translate into the identical CDR3. The chain recombines TRBV7-2 with TRBJ1-5, with 10 bases aligning to TRBD1. The CDR3 sequence is 15 residues long. V dropped 5 bases and J dropped 1; count of bases not matched to a gene: 2. CDR1 is SGHTA and CDR2 is FQGNSA in the germline V gene. CDR3 bases: TGTGCCAGCAGCCGGGACAGGGGAAGCAATCAGCCCCAGCATTTT. This encodes CASSRDRGSNQPQHF.

J is TRBJ1-2 and V is TRBV28; 10 positions match TRBD1. After removal of 2 bases from V and 9 bases from J, the junction contained 12 bases not matched to a gene. The CDR3 has 16 amino acids. CDR1 is MDHEN, CDR2 SYDVKM, per germline. In DNA, the CDR3 is TGTGCCAGCAGTTTAGCCTTTGGGACAGGGGTACATAGCTACACCTTC. Protein sequence: CASSLAFGTGVHSYTF.

This chain joins TRBV28 and TRBJ1-5; 8 bases fit TRBD1. Germline CDR1 MDHEN, CDR2 SYDVKM. With 3 bases clipped from V and 7 bases from J, the junction kept 11 bases outside the gene matches. This CDR3 spans 16 amino acids. The CDR3 loop is CASSFTRGQGEQPQHF. The CDR3 DNA reads TGTGCCAGCAGTTTTACTCGCGGACAGGGAGAGCAGCCCCAGCATTTT.

The J gene is TRBJ2-2, the V gene TRBV30; D not certain. The V and J ends lost 3 bases and 5 bases respectively, with 7 bases between them. CDR3 size: 12 residues. The germline CDR1 and CDR2 sequences are GTSNPN and SVGIG (reference sequence). The CDR3 nucleotides are TGTGCCTGGAGACCGGAGACCGGGGAGCTGTTTTTT. It yields the protein CAWRPETGELFF.

This sequence joins TRBV3-1 (or the pseudogene TRBV3-2) and TRBJ2-6; D may be TRBD2 (6 bases). Germline V gene lookup returns CDR1 LGHDT and CDR2 YNNKEL (reference sequence). Trimming removed 1 base at V and 4 bases at J, with 8 bases between. The CDR3 is 15 amino acids. CDR3 bases: TGTGCCAGCAGCCAAGCGGGGGTGGGGGCCAACGTCCTGACTTTC. Its protein product is CASSQAGVGANVLTF.

This clone turned up a few times. The chain links TRBV6-5 to TRBJ2-7; D may be TRBD2 (6 bases). CDR3 size: 15 residues. CDR1 and CDR2 (germline): MNHEY, SVGAGI. V lost 6 bases and J 3 bases, leaving 18 bases between the germline ends. CDR3 sequence (DNA): TGTGCCAGCAGCCGCGGGGCAGGGATAGGCTACGAGCAGTACTTC. Its translation: CASSRGAGIGYEQYF.

V gene TRBV18 combines with J gene TRBJ1-5; TRBD1 matches at 7 bases. V lost 5 bases, J lost 9 bases, and 16 bases stayed unmatched. There are 16 residues in the CDR3. The V gene's germline CDR1 is KGHSH and CDR2 LQKENI. The CDR3 region is CASSTSKPTGVGPQHF. Here the CDR3 DNA reads TGTGCCAGCTCAACCTCCAAGCCTACAGGGGTGGGGCCCCAGCATTTT. The full variable domain, with the rest looked up from reference TRBV18 and TRBJ1-5, is NAGVMQNPRHLVRRRGQEARLRCSPMKGHSHVYWYRQLPEEGLKFMVYLQKENIIDESGMPKERFSAEFPKEGPSILRIQQVVRGDSAAYFCASSTSKPTGVGPQHFGDGTRLSIL.

This chain connects TRBV7-2 to TRBJ2-3, with D possibly matching TRBD2 (7 bases). V shed 5 bases and J shed 0 bases, with 15 bases lying between them. This CDR3 is built from 16 residues. Germline V lookup: CDR1 SGHTA, CDR2 FQGNSA. Written as DNA, the CDR3 is TGTGCCAGCAGCCCATCGCGGGGGCTTAGCACAGATACGCAGTATTTT. It specifies CASSPSRGLSTDTQYF.

This chain connects TRBV2 to TRBJ1-1; D unclear. CDR1 is SNHLY and CDR2 is FYNNEI in the germline V gene. The germline V and J ends were trimmed by 9 bases and 3 bases, with 11 bases remaining between them. The CDR3 has 12 residues. CDR3 nucleotide sequence: TGTGCCAGGGATGCTAGCGACACTGAAGCTTTCTTT. Translating gives CARDASDTEAFF.

V gene TRBV30 combines with J gene TRBJ1-1, with TRBD1 identical over 10 bases. After removal of 2 bases from V and 5 bases from J, the junction contained 8 bases not matched to a gene. The CDR3 extends over 15 amino acids. The V gene's germline CDR1 is GTSNPN and CDR2 SVGIG (reference sequence). The CDR3 is CAWSPWDRGGTEAFF. In DNA form, the CDR3 reads TGTGCCTGGAGTCCCTGGGACAGGGGTGGGACTGAAGCTTTCTTT.

The rearrangement uses TRBV6-1 and TRBJ2-1; D is perhaps TRBD2 (5 bases). This CDR3 has 14 amino acids. V lost 3 bases and J 2 bases, leaving 8 bases between the germline ends. The germline gives CDR1 MNHNS, CDR2 SASEGT. The CDR3 loop reads CASSDGMPYNEQFF. The CDR3 DNA sequence: TGTGCCAGCAGTGACGGGATGCCCTACAATGAGCAGTTCTTC.

Turning to this clone: This CDR3 is also generated by other DNA sequences in the sample. V is TRBV28 and J is TRBJ1-5, with TRBD1 matching over 7 bases. The germline V gene has CDR1 MDHEN and CDR2 SYDVKM. The length of the CDR3 is 13 residues. V lost 6 bases to trimming and J lost 5 bases; unmatched junction nucleotides: 4. The CDR3 protein is CASRLQGYQPQHF. DNA of the CDR3: TGTGCCAGCAGATTACAGGGGTATCAGCCCCAGCATTTT.

In DNA, the CDR3 is TGTGCCTGGAGCGGACAGGTCGGCACTGAAGCTTTCTTT. Its translation: CAWSGQVGTEAFF. V and J are TRBV30 and TRBJ1-1; 7 nucleotides line up with TRBD1. The CDR3 runs to 13 residues. CDR1 is GTSNPN, CDR2 SVGIG, per germline (reference sequence). V was pared by 3 bases and J by 4 bases, with 5 bases of the junction left unmatched.

The V gene is TRBV5-1, the J gene TRBJ2-1; 9 positions agree with TRBD2. This CDR3 has 15 amino acids. The germline CDR1 and CDR2 sequences are SGHRS and YFSETQ. Losses at the gene ends were 0 bases for V and 7 bases for J; bases not matched to a gene: 5. The CDR3 DNA follows: TGCGCCAGCAGCTTGGGCCTAGCGGGAAGTAATGAGCAGTTCTTC. It is translated as CASSLGLAGSNEQFF.

The chain links TRBV9 to TRBJ2-2; 9 positions agree with TRBD2. J was trimmed by 7 bases and V by 3 bases; bases with no gene match: 4. CDR1 is SGDLS and CDR2 is YYNGEE in the germline V gene. This CDR3 has 14 amino acids. The CDR3 DNA sequence: TGTGCCAGCAGCGCTGCAGCGGGGGGCGGGGAGCTGTTTTTT. Protein product: CASSAAAGGGELFF. The full variable domain, with the rest looked up from reference TRBV9 and TRBJ2-2, is DSGVTQTPKHLITATGQRVTLRCSPRSGDLSVYWYQQSLDQGLQFLIQYYNGEERAKGNILERFSAQQFPDLHSELNLSSLELGDSALYFCASSAAAGGGELFFGEGSRLTVL.

This chain joins TRBV28 and TRBJ2-1; 14 bases line up with TRBD2. Trimming took 6 bases from V and 9 from J; bases not matched to a gene: 13. Germline-derived CDR1 and CDR2 are MDHEN and SYDVKM. The CDR3 length is 17 residues. The CDR3 sequence: CASRLGTSGSPAREQFF. DNA of the CDR3: TGTGCCAGCAGATTAGGGACTAGCGGGAGCCCCGCCCGTGAGCAGTTCTTC.

The DNA of the CDR3 is TGTGCCAGTAGTATCAAGATTCAAGTTCTCGGGGAATCCCAGCATTTT. It is translated as CASSIKIQVLGESQHF. The gene calls are TRBV19 and TRBJ1-5; no clear D gene. The V and J ends lost 3 bases and 11 bases respectively, with 23 bases between them. The germline gives CDR1 LNHDA, CDR2 SQIVND (reference sequence). CDR3 length: 16 residues.

This clone turned up a few times. V and J are TRBV18 and TRBJ2-2; tentatively, D is TRBD2 (6 bases). V was pared by 3 bases and J by 3 bases, with 14 bases between. Germline V gives CDR1 KGHSH, CDR2 LQKENI. This CDR3 is built from 16 residues. In DNA, the CDR3 is TGTGCCAGCTCACCGGTCCTAGCGAGAGACACCGGGGAGCTGTTTTTT. As protein: CASSPVLARDTGELFF.

As DNA, the CDR3 is TGCGCCAGCAGCCCAGGACAGGGGGGAAACACCATATATTTT. It translates to CASSPGQGGNTIYF. The chain links TRBV5-1 to TRBJ1-3; 9 bases line up with TRBD1. With 4 bases clipped from V and 4 bases from J, the junction kept 3 bases outside the gene matches. The CDR3 has 14 residues. The V gene's germline CDR1 is SGHRS and CDR2 YFSETQ.

The J gene is TRBJ2-1, the V gene TRBV28; 14 bases align to TRBD2. Germline V gene data show CDR1 as MDHEN and CDR2 as SYDVKM. With V trimmed by 5 bases and J by 8 bases, 11 bases remained unmatched. CDR3 length: 17 residues. CDR3 nucleotide sequence: TGTGCCAGCAGTCCCCCCGGACTAGCGGGAGGAGGCCATGAGCAGTTCTTC. It is translated as CASSPPGLAGGGHEQFF.

The chain combines TRBV18 with TRBJ1-2; D perhaps matches TRBD1 (5 bases). The length of the CDR3 is 14 residues. V dropped 4 bases and J dropped 8 bases, with 17 bases sitting between them. The V gene's germline CDR1 is KGHSH and CDR2 LQKENI. CDR3 DNA: TGTGCCAGCTCACATCGGACGGGCAAGGGGGGCTACACCTTC. Protein product: CASSHRTGKGGYTF.

The V call is TRBV29-1, the J call TRBJ1-1; D is perhaps TRBD1 (6 bases). Germline V gene sequence: CDR1 SQVTM, CDR2 ANQGSEA. This CDR3 has 14 residues. The ends were cut back, 5 bases at V and 1 base at J, with 14 bases in the middle. CDR3 sequence (DNA): TGCAGCGTTCGGAGGACAGCCCAGAACACTGAAGCTTTCTTT. It codes for CSVRRTAQNTEAFF.

The chain has TRBV21-1 and TRBJ2-2; the table's D call of TRBD1 was not tested on the DNA. TRBV21-1 is given as a pseudogene. The CDR3 covers 18 residues. The CDR3 DNA is TGTGCCAGCAGCAAGCGGCAGGGGGCGCCCCGGGGCACCGGGGAGCTGTTTTTT. Residues: CASSKRQGAPRGTGELFF.

The gene calls are TRBV27 and TRBJ1-3, with a possible D match to TRBD1 (6 bases). The CDR3 length is 17 residues. CDR1 is MNHEY, CDR2 SMNVEV, per germline (reference sequence). The ends were cut back, 5 bases at V and 0 bases at J, with 17 bases in the middle. This chain's CDR3 is CASSPRGRGYSGNTIYF. The CDR3 region has the DNA TGTGCCAGCAGTCCGCGAGGCAGGGGTTACTCTGGAAACACCATATATTTT.

The chain carries TRBV29-1 and TRBJ2-3; D might be TRBD2 (6 bases). V lost 6 bases to trimming and J lost 2 bases, with 15 bases between them. The CDR3 length is 14 residues. Per the germline V gene, CDR1 is SQVTM and CDR2 is ANQGSEA. CDR3 nucleotide sequence: TGCAGCGTCGGGAGTGTGGGCTTCACAGATACGCAGTATTTT. It translates to CSVGSVGFTDTQYF.

CDR3 loop: CASSNRVTEAFF. The DNA for the CDR3 is TGTGCCAGCAGTAACAGGGTCACTGAAGCTTTCTTT. J is TRBJ1-1 and V is TRBV6-6; TRBD1 might be the D (6 bases). This CDR3 spans 12 amino acids. V was clipped by 5 bases and J by 4 bases, with 8 bases between them. Germline CDR1 reads MNHNY; CDR2 reads SVGAGI (reference sequence).

The chain employs TRBV5-1 and TRBJ2-4, with D perhaps matching TRBD1 (5 bases). The CDR3 is 16 amino acids. V was clipped by 0 bases and J by 2 bases, with 12 bases between them. Germline V gene data show CDR1 as SGHRS and CDR2 as YFSETQ. The CDR3 spells CASSLGGEWTKNIQYF. CDR3 DNA sequence: TGCGCCAGCAGCTTGGGGGGCGAATGGACCAAAAACATTCAGTACTTC.

The chain uses TRBV4-3 and TRBJ1-6; D perhaps matches TRBD1 (5 bases). Germline values: CDR1 LGHNA, CDR2 YSLEER. This CDR3 has 18 amino acids. The V end lost 0 bases, the J end lost 0 bases, and 12 bases lay between the germline ends. CDR3: CASSQDWGRSSYNSPLHF. The CDR3 DNA reads as TGCGCCAGCAGCCAAGATTGGGGCCGGAGCTCCTATAATTCACCCCTCCACTTT.

This chain joins TRBV5-1 and TRBJ2-7; 11 bases line up with TRBD1. Germline loops: CDR1 SGHRS, CDR2 YFSETQ. This CDR3 contains 14 residues. J was trimmed by 8 bases and V by 2 bases; bases with no gene match: 6. CDR3 nucleotides: TGCGCCAGCAGCTTAGGGACAGGGGGGGAACAGCAGTACTTC. Amino acid sequence: CASSLGTGGEQQYF.

As regards this clone: Different DNA sequences within this sample yield the same CDR3. The chain has TRBV19 and TRBJ1-5; 9 positions agree with TRBD1. V shed 5 bases, J shed 7 bases, and the junction held 6 bases outside the gene matches. Germline lookup yields CDR1 LNHDA and CDR2 SQIVND (reference sequence). This CDR3 comprises 14 residues. The CDR3 protein is CASSLGQGNQPQHF. The DNA for the CDR3 is TGTGCCAGTAGTTTAGGACAGGGGAACCAGCCCCAGCATTTT.

A single count supports this clone. V and J are TRBV29-1 and TRBJ2-5; TRBD2 aligns across 14 bases. The V gene's germline CDR1 is SQVTM and CDR2 ANQGSEA. The CDR3 consists of 14 residues. J gave up 6 bases and V 6 bases, and 6 bases lay outside the gene matches. The CDR3 loop is CSVGTSGSSKTQYF. Written as DNA, the CDR3 is TGCAGCGTAGGGACTAGCGGGAGCTCTAAGACCCAGTACTTC.

CDR3 in DNA: TGTGCCAGCACCCGTGCTAACTATGGCTACACCTTC. This encodes CASTRANYGYTF. V gene TRBV7-2 combines with J gene TRBJ1-2; D is unclear. This CDR3 is 12 amino acids long. V lost 7 bases and J 0 bases, leaving 6 bases between the germline ends. Germline V lookup: CDR1 SGHTA, CDR2 FQGNSA.